The rows below give T cell receptor beta chains drawn from one sample of a study of post-analysis software for immune sequencing data. TCRdb passed the PCR reads through MiXCR, listing each CDR3 protein once. The profile shows 600,000 to 700,000 distinct CDR3 sequences, approximately 59% of them singletons. Sequencing input: blood. Source of these receptors: a girl aged 2 to 10 with multiple sclerosis. Each CDR3 is given with its conserved first and last residue. Each record gives: D gene, V gene, clone size, J gene, CDR3 DNA, CDR3 protein. D genes are given only for firm matches. Clone size is stated in some rows and not others, as once, few, many or a class when expanded.

D gene: -
V gene: TRBV27
clone size: -
J gene: TRBJ2-7
CDR3 DNA: TGTGCCAGCAGTTTCGAGGCAGGGCAGGGTTACGAGCAGTACTTC
CDR3 protein: CASSFEAGQGYEQYF

D gene: TRBD2
V gene: TRBV7-6
clone size: few
J gene: TRBJ2-1
CDR3 DNA: TGTGCCAGCAGCCAATGGCTAGCGGATGAGCAGTTCTTC
CDR3 protein: CASSQWLADEQFF

D gene: -
V gene: TRBV6-6
clone size: -
J gene: TRBJ1-2
CDR3 DNA: TGTGCCAGCAGTAACGGACGGAATAACTATGGCTACACCTTC
CDR3 protein: CASSNGRNNYGYTF

D gene: -
V gene: TRBV15
clone size: -
J gene: TRBJ1-6
CDR3 DNA: TGTGCCACCAGCAGAGATCGGGGGGATTCACCCCTCCACTTT
CDR3 protein: CATSRDRGDSPLHF

D gene: -
V gene: TRBV10-3
clone size: -
J gene: TRBJ2-5
CDR3 DNA: TGTGCCATCAGGCGGACTGGTGGGATATCAGAGACCCAGTACTTC
CDR3 protein: CAIRRTGGISETQYF

D gene: TRBD2
V gene: TRBV2
clone size: -
J gene: TRBJ2-3
CDR3 DNA: TGTGCCAGCTTTGGGGTCCTAGCGGATAGCACAGATACGCAGTATTTT
CDR3 protein: CASFGVLADSTDTQYF

D gene: TRBD2
V gene: TRBV6-4
clone size: -
J gene: TRBJ2-1
CDR3 DNA: TGTGCCAGCAGTGTCGGGGCGGGAGGTCTTTATGAGCAGTTCTTC
CDR3 protein: CASSVGAGGLYEQFF

D gene: -
V gene: TRBV10-3
clone size: -
J gene: TRBJ2-5
CDR3 DNA: TGTGCCATCAGTGAGTCCGGCCGAAGGGAGACCCAGTACTTC
CDR3 protein: CAISESGRRETQYF

D gene: -
V gene: TRBV7-3
clone size: -
J gene: TRBJ2-3
CDR3 DNA: TGTGCCAGCAGGCTGGCAGAAACCCACACAGATACGCAGTATTTT
CDR3 protein: CASRLAETHTDTQYF

D gene: TRBD1
V gene: TRBV7-8
clone size: -
J gene: TRBJ1-6
CDR3 DNA: TGTGCCAGCAGCTTAATCTTCGATGTAGGGGGCAGGTCACCCCTCCACTTT
CDR3 protein: CASSLIFDVGGRSPLHF

D gene: TRBD1
V gene: TRBV5-1
clone size: -
J gene: TRBJ2-7
CDR3 DNA: TGCGCCAGCAGCACGGACAGGGGGGGCCCCGGCAAGCAGTACTTC
CDR3 protein: CASSTDRGGPGKQYF

D gene: -
V gene: TRBV7-2
clone size: -
J gene: TRBJ2-1
CDR3 DNA: TGTGCCAGCAGCCCTAGTGGGGCAGATTACAATGAGCAGTTCTTC
CDR3 protein: CASSPSGADYNEQFF

D gene: -
V gene: TRBV6-2/TRBV6-3
clone size: -
J gene: TRBJ2-4
CDR3 DNA: TGTGCCAGCAGTTACTCCCGACAGGGAGGGGCCCTAGCCAAAAACATTCAGTACTTC
CDR3 protein: CASSYSRQGGALAKNIQYF

D gene: -
V gene: TRBV12-3/TRBV12-4
clone size: few
J gene: TRBJ2-3
CDR3 DNA: TGTGCCAGCAGCCCCCGGGGGGCTCAAACAGATACGCAGTATTTT
CDR3 protein: CASSPRGAQTDTQYF

D gene: -
V gene: TRBV5-5
clone size: -
J gene: TRBJ2-7
CDR3 DNA: TGTGCCAGCAGCAAGGGTACGGTTGACGAGCAGTACTTC
CDR3 protein: CASSKGTVDEQYF

D gene: -
V gene: TRBV25-1
clone size: few
J gene: TRBJ2-3
CDR3 DNA: TGTGCCAGCAGTGAATTTGTGTGGCAGGACGGCGCAGATACGCAGTATTTT
CDR3 protein: CASSEFVWQDGADTQYF

D gene: -
V gene: TRBV6-5
clone size: few
J gene: TRBJ2-3
CDR3 DNA: TGTGCCAGCCGGGACACCTTATTATCTAGCACAGATACGCAGTATTTT
CDR3 protein: CASRDTLLSSTDTQYF

D gene: -
V gene: TRBV6-1
clone size: once
J gene: TRBJ2-2
CDR3 DNA: TGTGCTACCTTGGGGACACCAGACACCGGGGAGCTGTTTTTT
CDR3 protein: CATLGTPDTGELFF

D gene: -
V gene: TRBV12-3/TRBV12-4
clone size: -
J gene: TRBJ1-1
CDR3 DNA: TGTGCCAGCAGTTCGACGACATCGCCGAACACTGAAGCTTTCTTT
CDR3 protein: CASSSTTSPNTEAFF

D gene: TRBD2
V gene: TRBV29-1
clone size: -
J gene: TRBJ2-1
CDR3 DNA: TGCAGCGTAACCGGACTAGCGGGGGCCTACAATGAGCAGTTCTTC
CDR3 protein: CSVTGLAGAYNEQFF

D gene: TRBD1
V gene: TRBV5-1
clone size: -
J gene: TRBJ2-5
CDR3 DNA: TGCGCCAGCAGCTTGGGCCGGACAGGGGGAGAGACCCAGTACTTC
CDR3 protein: CASSLGRTGGETQYF

D gene: TRBD1
V gene: TRBV29-1
clone size: -
J gene: TRBJ2-3
CDR3 DNA: TGCAGCAGGACAGGGGGCAATACAGATACGCAGTATTTT
CDR3 protein: CSRTGGNTDTQYF

D gene: -
V gene: TRBV5-1
clone size: -
J gene: TRBJ1-2
CDR3 DNA: TGCGCCAGCAGCTTGGCCGCGCCAGGGGCAGGCTATGGCTACACCTTC
CDR3 protein: CASSLAAPGAGYGYTF

D gene: -
V gene: TRBV10-3
clone size: -
J gene: TRBJ1-2
CDR3 DNA: TGTGCCATCAGTGATATAGGCAGCAACTATGGCTACACCTTC
CDR3 protein: CAISDIGSNYGYTF

D gene: -
V gene: TRBV12-3/TRBV12-4
clone size: few
J gene: TRBJ2-5
CDR3 DNA: TGTGCCAGCAGTTCCTTGAGGGTTCGCGAGACCCAGTACTTC
CDR3 protein: CASSSLRVRETQYF

D gene: -
V gene: TRBV20-1
clone size: -
J gene: TRBJ2-5
CDR3 DNA: TGCAGTGCTAGACCGGGACCCATGATCGAGACCCAGTACTTC
CDR3 protein: CSARPGPMIETQYF

D gene: TRBD2
V gene: TRBV5-1
clone size: few
J gene: TRBJ2-5
CDR3 DNA: TGCGCCAGCAGCTTGGGTCCGGGACTAGCGTGGGAGACCCAGTACTTC
CDR3 protein: CASSLGPGLAWETQYF

D gene: -
V gene: TRBV4-3
clone size: -
J gene: TRBJ1-1
CDR3 DNA: TGCGCCAGCAGCCAAGAGTTGACAGGCCCTAGGGCGAACACTGAAGCTTTCTTT
CDR3 protein: CASSQELTGPRANTEAFF

D gene: -
V gene: TRBV5-4
clone size: -
J gene: TRBJ2-1
CDR3 DNA: TGTGCCAGCAGTTTGGGCGGGACAGCCCCCTACAATGAGCAGTTCTTC
CDR3 protein: CASSLGGTAPYNEQFF

D gene: TRBD1
V gene: TRBV28
clone size: -
J gene: TRBJ2-7
CDR3 DNA: TGTGCCAGCACATCTTCGGACAGGGTATTTTACGAGCAGTACTTC
CDR3 protein: CASTSSDRVFYEQYF

D gene: -
V gene: TRBV9
clone size: -
J gene: TRBJ1-2
CDR3 DNA: TGTGCCAGCAGCGGGGGGACTGTGGGATATGGCTACACCTTC
CDR3 protein: CASSGGTVGYGYTF

D gene: -
V gene: TRBV25-1
clone size: -
J gene: TRBJ2-7
CDR3 DNA: TGTGCCAGCAGTTACACCCAGGGCAACGAGCAGTACTTC
CDR3 protein: CASSYTQGNEQYF

D gene: -
V gene: TRBV6-2/TRBV6-3
clone size: -
J gene: TRBJ2-7
CDR3 DNA: TGTGCCAGCAGTTCCCGATGGAGAGACTCCTACGAGCAGTACTTC
CDR3 protein: CASSSRWRDSYEQYF